The next 8 T cell receptor beta chains were all read from a single sample in a study of T cells in Graves' hyperthyroidism and ophthalmopathy (dated by TCRdb to the late 2010s). Library creation used multiplex PCR. Sequencing used an Illumina HiSeq 2000. Amplification of TCR beta CDR3 regions was carried out from RNA transcripts. For the first round of RT-PCR on the TCR CDR3, the HTBI primer set was used together with the Qiagen OneStep RT-PCR kit. Clones were called with MiXCR by TCRdb after fastp trimmed the public reads at Q25, and only in-frame beta chains were retained. Rows with a matching CDR3 protein are joined into one entry that keeps the most common DNA and genes. The sample contains 350,000 or so distinct CDR3 sequences, about a sixth of them found a single time. The top ten constitute less than 20% of the sample. Input material: blood. The receptors shown here come from a woman aged 40 to 55 with Graves' ophthalmopathy.

This clonotype was counted between two and nine times. The rearrangement links TRBV6-5 to TRBJ2-7, with D possibly matching TRBD2 (6 bases). Trimming took off 0 bases at V and 3 bases at J, with 15 bases between the two ends. Germline lookup yields CDR1 MNHEY and CDR2 SVGAGI. This CDR3 is 16 amino acids long. The CDR3 sequence: CASSYSRREWIYEQYF. For the CDR3, the DNA is TGTGCCAGCAGTTACTCGAGACGGGAGTGGATCTACGAGCAGTACTTC.

This chain connects TRBV15 to TRBJ2-5; TRBD1 is a possible D gene (6 bases). Per germline, CDR1 LNHNV and CDR2 YYDKDF (reference sequence). V lost 6 bases to trimming and J lost 5 bases, with 13 bases between them. This CDR3 comprises 13 residues. CDR3 region: CATRATQGETQYF. The DNA for the CDR3 is TGTGCCACCAGAGCCACCCAGGGGGAGACCCAGTACTTC.

This chain uses TRBV12-3 or TRBV12-4 with TRBJ2-4, with D possibly matching TRBD2 (6 bases). This CDR3 has 14 residues. V lost 7 bases and J lost 3, with 13 bases in between. The CDR3 sequence: CASTHTGGKNIQYF. CDR3 sequence (DNA): TGTGCCAGCACCCACACCGGGGGCAAAAACATTCAGTACTTC.

This clonotype was detected ten times or more. The chain uses TRBV10-1 and TRBJ2-2, with 10 bases identical to TRBD2. Germline CDR1 is WNHNN and CDR2 is SYGVQD (reference sequence). Germline trimming cut 7 bases from V and 4 bases from J; bases unmatched to any gene: 0. The CDR3 extends over 13 amino acids. The CDR3 is CASTSGGTGELFF. Here the CDR3 DNA reads TGCGCCAGCACTAGCGGGGGCACCGGGGAGCTGTTTTTT.

This clonotype has just a few counts. CDR3 residues: CASSSRGPNTEAFF. In DNA, the CDR3 is TGTGCCAGCAGTAGCCGGGGCCCTAACACTGAAGCTTTCTTT. This chain links TRBV6-1 with TRBJ1-1; D may be TRBD1 (5 bases). From germline, CDR1 is MNHNS and CDR2 SASEGT. This CDR3 region has 14 residues. Trimming stripped 5 bases from V and 2 bases from J, with 12 bases between.

This clonotype was seen ten or more times. The CDR3 spells CATSDTRTTQETQYF. The CDR3 DNA follows: TGTGCCACCAGTGATACCAGGACAACGCAAGAGACCCAGTACTTC. The chain links TRBV24-1 to TRBJ2-5; the D gene is possibly TRBD1 (5 bases). Per the germline V gene, CDR1 is KGHDR and CDR2 is SFDVKD. The CDR3 sequence is 15 residues long. V lost 3 bases and J 2 bases, leaving 12 bases between the germline ends.

This clonotype has ten or more counts. The rearrangement links TRBV12-5 to TRBJ1-1; D not certain. V lost 6 bases and J 1 base, leaving 24 bases between the germline ends. The length of the CDR3 is 18 residues. Per the germline V gene, CDR1 is LGHNT and CDR2 is FRNRAP. CDR3 region: CASGFQKSEVRWNTEAFF. The CDR3 DNA is TGTGCTAGTGGCTTCCAGAAAAGTGAGGTGCGTTGGAACACTGAAGCTTTCTTT.

The V call is TRBV11-2, the J call TRBJ2-2, with 15 nucleotides matching TRBD2. Germline values: CDR1 SGHAT, CDR2 FQNNGV. The CDR3 spans 19 residues. Unmatched junction bases numbered 12, after V lost 5 bases and J lost 5 bases. The CDR3 region has the DNA TGTGCCAGCAGCATACGGACTAGCGGGAGGGCCGCATTGACCGGGGAGCTGTTTTTT. Residues: CASSIRTSGRAALTGELFF. Together with reference TRBV11-2 and TRBJ2-2, the CDR3 gives the full variable domain: EAGVAQSPRYKIIEKRQSVAFWCNPISGHATLYWYQQILGQGPKLLIQFQNNGVVDDSQLPKDRFSAERLKGVDSTLKIQPAKLEDSAVYLCASSIRTSGRAALTGELFFGEGSRLTVL.